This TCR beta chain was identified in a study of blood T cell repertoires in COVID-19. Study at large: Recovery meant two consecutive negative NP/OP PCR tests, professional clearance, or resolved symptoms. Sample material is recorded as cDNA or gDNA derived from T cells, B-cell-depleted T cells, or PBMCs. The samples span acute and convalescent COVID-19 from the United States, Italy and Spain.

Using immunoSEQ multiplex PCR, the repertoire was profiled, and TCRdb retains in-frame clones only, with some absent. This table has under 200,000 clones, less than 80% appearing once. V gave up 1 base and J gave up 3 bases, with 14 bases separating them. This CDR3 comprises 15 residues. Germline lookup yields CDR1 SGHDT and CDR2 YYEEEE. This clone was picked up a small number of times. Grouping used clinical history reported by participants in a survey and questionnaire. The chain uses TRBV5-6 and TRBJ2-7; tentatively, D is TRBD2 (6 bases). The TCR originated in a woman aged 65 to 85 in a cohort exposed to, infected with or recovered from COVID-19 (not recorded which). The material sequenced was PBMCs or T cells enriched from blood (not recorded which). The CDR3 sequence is CASSLIIGTGYEQYF. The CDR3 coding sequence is TGTGCCAGCAGCTTGATTATAGGGACTGGCTACGAGCAGTACTTC.